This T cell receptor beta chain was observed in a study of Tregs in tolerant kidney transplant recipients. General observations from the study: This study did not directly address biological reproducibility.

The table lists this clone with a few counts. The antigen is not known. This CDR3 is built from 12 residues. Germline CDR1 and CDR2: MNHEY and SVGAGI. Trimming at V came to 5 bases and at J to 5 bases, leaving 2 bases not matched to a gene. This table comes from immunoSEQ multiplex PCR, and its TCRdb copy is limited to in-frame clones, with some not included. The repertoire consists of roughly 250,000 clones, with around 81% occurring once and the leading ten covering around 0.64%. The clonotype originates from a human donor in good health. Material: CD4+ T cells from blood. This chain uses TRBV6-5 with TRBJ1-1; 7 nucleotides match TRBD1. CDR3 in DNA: TGTGCCAGCAGTGTCAGGGGGACTGAAGCTTTCTTT. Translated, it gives CASSVRGTEAFF.